The clone carrying this T cell receptor (beta chain) was seen repeatedly, ten times or more. This specimen belongs to a study of neurological immune-mediated disorders. TCRdb redid the calling of the 5' RACE reads with MiXCR, one entry per CDR3 protein. The table includes about 55,000 distinct CDR3 sequences, over 3.5% detected once. The sequenced material came from CD4+ T cells from blood. The TCR was taken from a woman between 35 and 50 years old with multiple sclerosis.

The CDR3 DNA reads as TGCGCCAGCAGCGCGGACCCCCCAGGGGCCGGTCAGCCCCAGCATTTT. Residues: CASSADPPGAGQPQHF. V gene TRBV5-1 combines with J gene TRBJ1-5, with TRBD1 as a possible D gene (6 bases). Per germline, CDR1 SGHRS and CDR2 YFSETQ. The germline V and J ends were trimmed by 4 bases and 6 bases, with 20 bases remaining between them. This CDR3 has 16 residues.